This T cell receptor (beta chain) was recorded in a study of blood T cell repertoires in COVID-19. Study-wide background: Acute-phase and convalescent COVID-19 samples originated in the United States, Italy and Spain. In each case, the material was cDNA or gDNA derived from T cells, B-cell-depleted T cells, or PBMCs.

Germline CDR1 and CDR2: LGHNA and YSLEER. Trimming cost V 1 base and J 11 bases, with 15 bases left between them. CDR3 size: 14 residues. TCRdb keeps only in-frame clones here, not all; method: immunoSEQ multiplex PCR. The repertoire holds a few hundred thousand clones, with around 85% as singletons. Which cohort a participant joined came from the clinical history participants gave. Sequenced: PBMCs or T cells enriched from blood (not recorded which). The clonotype comes from a woman between 35 and 50 years old with acute COVID-19. The V gene is TRBV4-3, the J gene TRBJ1-5, with D tentatively TRBD1 (6 bases). The CDR3 nucleotides read TGCGCCAGCAGCCAAGCGGGCAGGGGATCAGCCCAGCATTTT. This translates into CASSQAGRGSAQHF.